This passage covers 4 T cell receptor beta chains from one sample sequenced in a study of T cells in Graves' hyperthyroidism and ophthalmopathy. It was RNA transcripts that yielded the amplified TCR beta CDR3 regions. The TCR CDR3 was amplified in a first-round RT-PCR using the HTBI primer set. A single record per CDR3 protein comes from TCRdb applying MiXCR to the multiplex PCR reads. This sample has roughly 30,000 distinct CDR3 sequences, with approximately 46% found just once. Sequencing was carried out using blood. These receptors all come from a woman aged 25 to 39 with Graves' hyperthyroidism.

This sequence joins TRBV5-6 and TRBJ1-4; TRBD1 is a possible D gene (5 bases). This CDR3 has 17 residues. Trimming pared 2 bases from V and 8 bases from J, leaving 22 bases between. Per the germline V gene, CDR1 is SGHDT and CDR2 is YYEEEE. The DNA for the CDR3 is TGTGCCAGCAGCTTAACGCTGGGGCTGACCCTCAACGAAAAACTGTTTTTT. It translates to CASSLTLGLTLNEKLFF.

This clonotype was detected only a few times. This chain uses TRBV15 with TRBJ1-5; 7 bases agree with TRBD1. The V gene end was trimmed by 2 bases and the J gene end by 8 bases; junction bases not matched to a gene: 9. The CDR3 has 15 amino acids. The V gene's germline CDR1 is LNHNV and CDR2 YYDKDF (reference sequence). This CDR3 is CATSRLPGTAEPQHF. Written as DNA, the CDR3 is TGTGCCACCAGCAGACTCCCCGGGACAGCGGAGCCCCAGCATTTT.

This clonotype was seen at least ten times. The rearrangement links TRBV5-1 to TRBJ2-1; D is possibly TRBD2 (6 bases). In germline, CDR1 is SGHRS, CDR2 YFSETQ. This CDR3 contains 16 residues. V shed 0 bases and J shed 4 bases, with 14 bases lying between them. The CDR3 region has the DNA TGCGCCAGCAGCTTGGCCGGAGGGTCCCATTACAATGAGCAGTTCTTC. Its translation: CASSLAGGSHYNEQFF. The full variable domain, completed using reference TRBV5-1 and TRBJ2-1, is KAGVTQTPRYLIKTRGQQVTLSCSPISGHRSVSWYQQTPGQGLQFLFEYFSETQRNKGNFPGRFSGRQFSNSRSEMNVSTLELGDSALYLCASSLAGGSHYNEQFFGPGTRLTVL.

V gene TRBV12-3 or TRBV12-4 combines with J gene TRBJ2-7, with 11 bases lining up with TRBD2. The CDR3 covers 14 residues. J lost 4 bases, V lost 4 bases, and 3 bases had no gene match. DNA for the CDR3: TGTGCCAGCAGTTCTAGCGGGAGGTCTTACGAGCAGTACTTC. Protein sequence: CASSSSGRSYEQYF.